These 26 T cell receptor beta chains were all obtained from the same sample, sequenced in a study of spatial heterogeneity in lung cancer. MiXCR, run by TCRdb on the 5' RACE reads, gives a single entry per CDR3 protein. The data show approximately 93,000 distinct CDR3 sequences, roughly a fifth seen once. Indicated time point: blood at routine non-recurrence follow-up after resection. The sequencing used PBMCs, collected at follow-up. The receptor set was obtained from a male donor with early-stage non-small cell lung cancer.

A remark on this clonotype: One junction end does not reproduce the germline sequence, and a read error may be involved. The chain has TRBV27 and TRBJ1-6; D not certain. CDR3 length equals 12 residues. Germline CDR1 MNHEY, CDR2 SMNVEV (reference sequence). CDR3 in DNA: TGTACCAGCAGCAATCTCTATTCACCCCTCCACTTT. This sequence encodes CTSSNLYSPLHF.

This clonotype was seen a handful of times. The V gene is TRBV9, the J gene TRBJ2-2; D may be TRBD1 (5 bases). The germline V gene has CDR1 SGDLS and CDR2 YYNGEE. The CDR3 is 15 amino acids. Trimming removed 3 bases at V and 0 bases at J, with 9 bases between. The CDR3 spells CASSGDSANTGELFF. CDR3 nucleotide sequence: TGTGCCAGCAGCGGAGACAGCGCGAACACCGGGGAGCTGTTTTTT.

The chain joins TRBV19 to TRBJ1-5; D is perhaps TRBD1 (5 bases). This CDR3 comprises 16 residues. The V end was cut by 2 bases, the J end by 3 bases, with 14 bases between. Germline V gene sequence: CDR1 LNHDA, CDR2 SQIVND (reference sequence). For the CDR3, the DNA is TGTGCCAGTAGTATAATCGGGGCAGGGTTCAATCAGCCCCAGCATTTT. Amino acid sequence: CASSIIGAGFNQPQHF.

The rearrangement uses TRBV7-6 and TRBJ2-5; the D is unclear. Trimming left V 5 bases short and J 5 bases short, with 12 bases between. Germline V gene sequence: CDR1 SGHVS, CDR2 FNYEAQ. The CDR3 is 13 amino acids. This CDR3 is CASSPSGFETQYF. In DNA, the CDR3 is TGTGCCAGCAGCCCGAGTGGGTTTGAGACCCAGTACTTC.

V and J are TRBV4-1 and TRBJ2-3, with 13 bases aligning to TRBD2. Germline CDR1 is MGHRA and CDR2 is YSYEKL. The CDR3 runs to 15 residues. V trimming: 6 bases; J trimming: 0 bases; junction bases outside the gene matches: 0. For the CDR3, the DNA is TGCGCCAGCAGACTAGCGGGAGGGAGCACAGATACGCAGTATTTT. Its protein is CASRLAGGSTDTQYF.

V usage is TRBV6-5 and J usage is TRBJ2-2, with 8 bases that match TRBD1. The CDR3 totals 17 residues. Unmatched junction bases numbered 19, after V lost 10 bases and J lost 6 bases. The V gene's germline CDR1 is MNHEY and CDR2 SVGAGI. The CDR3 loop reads CATLPSLQGGRAGELFF. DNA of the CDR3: TGTGCCACCCTACCCAGCCTACAGGGGGGAAGGGCCGGGGAGCTGTTTTTT.

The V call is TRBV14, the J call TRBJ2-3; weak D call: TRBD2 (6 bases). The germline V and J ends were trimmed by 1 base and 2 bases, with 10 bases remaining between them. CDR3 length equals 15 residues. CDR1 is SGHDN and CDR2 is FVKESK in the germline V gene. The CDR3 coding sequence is TGTGCCAGCAGCCAAGCGGGGGTCTTCACAGATACGCAGTATTTT. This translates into CASSQAGVFTDTQYF.

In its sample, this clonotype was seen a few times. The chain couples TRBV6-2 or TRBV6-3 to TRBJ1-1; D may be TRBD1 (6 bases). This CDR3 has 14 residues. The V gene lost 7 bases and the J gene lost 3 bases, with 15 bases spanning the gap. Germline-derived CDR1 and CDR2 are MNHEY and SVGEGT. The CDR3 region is CASKQGERDTEAFF. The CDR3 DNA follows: TGTGCCAGCAAACAGGGAGAGAGGGACACTGAAGCTTTCTTT.

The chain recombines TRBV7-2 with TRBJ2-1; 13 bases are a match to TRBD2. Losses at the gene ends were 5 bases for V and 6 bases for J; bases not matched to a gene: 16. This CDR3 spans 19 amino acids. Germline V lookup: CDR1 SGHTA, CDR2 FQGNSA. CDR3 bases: TGTGCCAGCAGCACGAAGTTTTCCTCGGGACTAGCGGGAAGCAATGAGCAGTTCTTC. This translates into CASSTKFSSGLAGSNEQFF. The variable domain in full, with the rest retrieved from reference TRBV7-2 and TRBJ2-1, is GAGVSQSPSNKVTEKGKDVELRCDPISGHTALYWYRQSLGQGLEFLIYFQGNSAPDKSGLPSDRFSAERTGGSVSTLTIQRTQQEDSAVYLCASSTKFSSGLAGSNEQFFGPGTRLTVL.

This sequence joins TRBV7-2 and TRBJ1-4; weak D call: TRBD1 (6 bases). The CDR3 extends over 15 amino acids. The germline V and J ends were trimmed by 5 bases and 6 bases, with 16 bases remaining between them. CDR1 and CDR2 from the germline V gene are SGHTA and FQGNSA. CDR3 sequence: CASSQQVSGDEKLFF. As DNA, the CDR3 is TGTGCCAGCAGCCAACAGGTGTCAGGGGATGAAAAACTGTTTTTT.

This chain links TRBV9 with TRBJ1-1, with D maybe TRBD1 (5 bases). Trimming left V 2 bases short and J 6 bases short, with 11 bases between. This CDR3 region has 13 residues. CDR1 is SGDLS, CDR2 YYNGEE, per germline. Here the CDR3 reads CASSVGQYAEAFF. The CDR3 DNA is TGTGCCAGCAGCGTTGGACAATACGCTGAAGCTTTCTTT.

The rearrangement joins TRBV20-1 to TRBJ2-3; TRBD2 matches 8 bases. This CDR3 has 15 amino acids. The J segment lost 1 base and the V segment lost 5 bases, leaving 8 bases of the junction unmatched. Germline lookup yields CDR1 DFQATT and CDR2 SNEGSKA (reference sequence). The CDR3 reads CSAPITGGGTDTQYF. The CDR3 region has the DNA TGCAGTGCTCCCATAACGGGAGGGGGCACAGATACGCAGTATTTT.

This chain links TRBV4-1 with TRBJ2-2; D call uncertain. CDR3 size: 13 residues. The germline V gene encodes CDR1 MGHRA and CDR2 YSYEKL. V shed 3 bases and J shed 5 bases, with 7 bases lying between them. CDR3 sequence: CASSHVGTGELFF. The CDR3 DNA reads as TGCGCCAGCAGCCACGTCGGAACCGGGGAGCTGTTTTTT.

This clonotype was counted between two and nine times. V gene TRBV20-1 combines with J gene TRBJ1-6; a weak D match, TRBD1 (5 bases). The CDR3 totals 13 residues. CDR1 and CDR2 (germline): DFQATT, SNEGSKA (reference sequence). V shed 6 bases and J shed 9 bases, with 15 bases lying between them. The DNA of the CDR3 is TGCAGTGCGTCCGTCGGGGGAGGTTCACCCCTCCACTTT. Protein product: CSASVGGGSPLHF.

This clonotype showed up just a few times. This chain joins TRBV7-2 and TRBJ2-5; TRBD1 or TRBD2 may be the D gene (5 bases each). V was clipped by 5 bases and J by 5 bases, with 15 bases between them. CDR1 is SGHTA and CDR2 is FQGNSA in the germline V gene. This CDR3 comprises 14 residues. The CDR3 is CASSPGTVGETQYF. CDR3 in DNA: TGTGCCAGCAGCCCGGGGACCGTCGGGGAGACCCAGTACTTC.

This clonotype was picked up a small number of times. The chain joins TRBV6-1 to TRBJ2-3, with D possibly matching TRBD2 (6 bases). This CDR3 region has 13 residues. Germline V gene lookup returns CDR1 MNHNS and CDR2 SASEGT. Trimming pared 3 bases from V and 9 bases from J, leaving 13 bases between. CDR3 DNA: TGTGCCAGCAGTGAGGGGGACTCCAGGACGCAGTATTTT. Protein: CASSEGDSRTQYF.

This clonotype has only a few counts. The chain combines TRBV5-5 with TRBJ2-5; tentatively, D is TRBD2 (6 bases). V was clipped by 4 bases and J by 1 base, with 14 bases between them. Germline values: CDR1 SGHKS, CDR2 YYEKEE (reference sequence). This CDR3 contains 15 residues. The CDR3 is CASSLKDYPQETQYF. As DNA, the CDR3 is TGTGCCAGCAGCCTGAAGGACTATCCCCAAGAGACCCAGTACTTC.

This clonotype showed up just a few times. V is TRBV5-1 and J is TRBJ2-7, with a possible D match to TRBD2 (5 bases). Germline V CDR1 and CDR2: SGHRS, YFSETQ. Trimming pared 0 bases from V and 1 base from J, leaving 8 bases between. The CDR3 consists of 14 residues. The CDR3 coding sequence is TGCGCCAGCAGCTTGGAACTAGGATCCTACGAGCAGTACGTC. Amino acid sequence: CASSLELGSYEQYV.

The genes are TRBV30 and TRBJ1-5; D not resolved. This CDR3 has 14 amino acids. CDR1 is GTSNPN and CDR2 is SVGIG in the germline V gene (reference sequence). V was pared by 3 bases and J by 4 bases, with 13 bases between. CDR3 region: CAWSPGGINQPQHF. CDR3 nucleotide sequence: TGTGCCTGGAGCCCGGGAGGAATTAATCAGCCCCAGCATTTT.

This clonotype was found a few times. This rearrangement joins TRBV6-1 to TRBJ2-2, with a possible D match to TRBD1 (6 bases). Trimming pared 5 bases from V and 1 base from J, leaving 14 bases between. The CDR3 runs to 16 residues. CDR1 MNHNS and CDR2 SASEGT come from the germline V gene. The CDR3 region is CASSPSGGGNTGELFF. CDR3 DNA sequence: TGTGCCAGCAGTCCGTCTGGGGGCGGGAACACCGGGGAGCTGTTTTTT.

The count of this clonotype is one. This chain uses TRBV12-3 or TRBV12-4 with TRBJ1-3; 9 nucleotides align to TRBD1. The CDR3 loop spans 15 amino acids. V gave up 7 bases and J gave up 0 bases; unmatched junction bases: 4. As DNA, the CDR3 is TGTGCCAGCACCCAGACAGGGGGCTCTGGAAACACCATATATTTT. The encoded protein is CASTQTGGSGNTIYF.

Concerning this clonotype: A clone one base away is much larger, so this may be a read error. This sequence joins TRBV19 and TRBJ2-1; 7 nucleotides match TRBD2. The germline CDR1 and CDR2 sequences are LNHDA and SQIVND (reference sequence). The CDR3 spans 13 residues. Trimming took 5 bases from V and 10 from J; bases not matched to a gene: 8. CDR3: CASSQGLVGEQFF. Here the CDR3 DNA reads TGTGCCAGTAGTCAAGGACTAGTGGGCGAGCAGTTCTTC.

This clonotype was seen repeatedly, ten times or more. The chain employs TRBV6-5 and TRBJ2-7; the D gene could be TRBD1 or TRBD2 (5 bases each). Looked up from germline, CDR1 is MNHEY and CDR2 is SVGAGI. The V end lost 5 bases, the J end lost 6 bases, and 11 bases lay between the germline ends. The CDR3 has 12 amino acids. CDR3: CASSPRGGEQYV. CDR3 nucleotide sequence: TGTGCCAGCAGTCCGAGGGGTGGCGAGCAGTACGTC.

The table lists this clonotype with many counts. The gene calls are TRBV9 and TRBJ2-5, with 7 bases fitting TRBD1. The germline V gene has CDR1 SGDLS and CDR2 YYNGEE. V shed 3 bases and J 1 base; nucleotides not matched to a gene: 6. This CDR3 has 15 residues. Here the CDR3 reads CASSGRTGPQETQYF. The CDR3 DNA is TGTGCCAGCAGCGGACGGACAGGCCCCCAAGAGACCCAGTACTTC. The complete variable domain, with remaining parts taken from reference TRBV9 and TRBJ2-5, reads DSGVTQTPKHLITATGQRVTLRCSPRSGDLSVYWYQQSLDQGLQFLIQYYNGEERAKGNILERFSAQQFPDLHSELNLSSLELGDSALYFCASSGRTGPQETQYFGPGTRLLVL.

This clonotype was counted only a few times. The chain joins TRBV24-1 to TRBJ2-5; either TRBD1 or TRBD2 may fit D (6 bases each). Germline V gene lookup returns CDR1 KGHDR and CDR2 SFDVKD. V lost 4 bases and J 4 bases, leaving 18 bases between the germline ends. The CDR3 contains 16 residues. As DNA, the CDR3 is TGTGCCACCAGTGAGCCGACAGGAGGAGGGACAGAGACCCAGTACTTC. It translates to CATSEPTGGGTETQYF.

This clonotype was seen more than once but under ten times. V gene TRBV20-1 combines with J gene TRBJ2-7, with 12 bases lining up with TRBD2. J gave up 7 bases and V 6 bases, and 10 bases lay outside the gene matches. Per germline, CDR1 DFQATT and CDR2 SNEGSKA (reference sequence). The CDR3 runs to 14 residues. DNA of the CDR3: TGCAGTGCGGGGCTAGCGGGAGGGCCCCGTGAGCAGTACTTC. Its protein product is CSAGLAGGPREQYF.